A selection of T cell receptor beta chains follows, all from one sample in a study of T cells in localized non-small cell lung cancer. Using immunoSEQ multiplex PCR, the repertoire was profiled, and TCRdb retains in-frame clones only, with some absent. The repertoire holds over 70,000 clones, with approximately 91% as singletons. This specimen was PBMCs, taken before any cancer treatment. The receptors derive from a woman aged 35-70 years with stage II squamous cell lung carcinoma. Both conserved end residues are part of each CDR3. D genes are given only for firm matches. A clone size is listed for some rows: how often the clone was seen (once, few, many), or a class if it is expanded.

V: TRBV5-4
D: -
J: TRBJ1-2
size: once
DNA: TGTGCCAGCAGGTCCGACACCAACTATGGCTACACCTTC
CDR3: CASRSDTNYGYTF

V: TRBV2
D: -
J: TRBJ1-1
size: once
DNA: TGTGCCAGCAGTCTCGATCTGGGTAACACTGAAGCTTTCTTT
CDR3: CASSLDLGNTEAFF

V: TRBV28
D: -
J: TRBJ1-3
size: -
DNA: TGTGCCAGCAGGAGTACAGGGAAAGGAAACACCATATATTTT
CDR3: CASRSTGKGNTIYF

V: TRBV19
D: -
J: TRBJ1-5
size: -
DNA: TGTGCCAGTAGTACCACGGGGGGCAATCAGCCCCAGCATTTT
CDR3: CASSTTGGNQPQHF

V: TRBV11-2
D: TRBD1
J: TRBJ2-2
size: -
DNA: TGTGCCAGCAGCCCCGGGACAGGGTGGAGCACCGGGGAGCTGTTTTTT
CDR3: CASSPGTGWSTGELFF

V: TRBV28
D: TRBD1
J: TRBJ1-5
size: -
DNA: TGTGCCAGCAGTTCTCGACAGGGCCCCCTTTCTGGAGATCAGCCCCAGCATTTT
CDR3: CASSSRQGPLSGDQPQHF

V: TRBV19
D: -
J: TRBJ2-2
size: -
DNA: TGTGCCAGTAGTATGGGTACCTCCGGCGGGGAGCTGTTTTTT
CDR3: CASSMGTSGGELFF

V: TRBV28
D: -
J: TRBJ1-2
size: once
DNA: TGTGCCAGCACTCCGGGGGGAAATAACTATGGCTACACCTTC
CDR3: CASTPGGNNYGYTF

V: TRBV6-4
D: -
J: TRBJ2-1
size: -
DNA: TGTGCCAGCAGTGTGCGCGCCTACAATGAGCAGTTCTTC
CDR3: CASSVRAYNEQFF

V: TRBV2
D: -
J: TRBJ2-1
size: -
DNA: TGTGCCAGCAGTGGGGGGACGAACAATGAGCAGTTCTTC
CDR3: CASSGGTNNEQFF

V: TRBV27
D: -
J: TRBJ1-1
size: -
DNA: TGTGCCAGCAGTTTACCAGGAAAGAACACTGAAGCTTTCTTT
CDR3: CASSLPGKNTEAFF

V: TRBV6-1
D: -
J: TRBJ1-1
size: -
DNA: TGTGCCAGCAGTGAATTCAAGGGACTTAACACTGAAGCTTTCTTT
CDR3: CASSEFKGLNTEAFF

V: TRBV28
D: -
J: TRBJ2-2
size: -
DNA: TGTGCCAGCCAGCCGGGCCCCACGAACACCGGGGAGCTGTTTTTT
CDR3: CASQPGPTNTGELFF

V: TRBV25-1
D: TRBD2
J: TRBJ2-3
size: -
DNA: TGTGCCAGCAGTGAATTAAGTGCGGGGGGGCGCACAGATACGCAGTATTTT
CDR3: CASSELSAGGRTDTQYF

V: TRBV5-1
D: -
J: TRBJ2-2
size: -
DNA: TGCGCCAGCAGCTTAATGGGTTCGTCCGGGGAGCTGTTTTTT
CDR3: CASSLMGSSGELFF

V: TRBV5-1
D: -
J: TRBJ2-5
size: -
DNA: TGCGCCAGCAGCTTGGCACTGGGCAAACAAGAGACCCAGTACTTC
CDR3: CASSLALGKQETQYF

V: TRBV30
D: TRBD2
J: TRBJ2-7
size: once
DNA: TGTGCCTGGAGTGAACTAGCGGGAGAGGACTACGAGCAGTACTTC
CDR3: CAWSELAGEDYEQYF

V: TRBV7-2
D: -
J: TRBJ2-6
size: -
DNA: TGTGCCAGCAGCCAGGGGGGGACTGGGGCCAACGTCCTGACTTTC
CDR3: CASSQGGTGANVLTF

V: TRBV5-1
D: TRBD2
J: TRBJ2-1
size: -
DNA: TGCGCCAGCAGGACTAGCGGGAGTAGCAATGAGCAGTTCTTC
CDR3: CASRTSGSSNEQFF

V: TRBV19
D: -
J: TRBJ1-4
size: -
DNA: TGTGCCAGTAGTACAAGGGACCGACCGAATGAAAAACTGTTTTTT
CDR3: CASSTRDRPNEKLFF

V: TRBV6-1
D: -
J: TRBJ2-7
size: -
DNA: TGTGCCAGCAGTGAAGCTACAGCTTACGAGCAGTACTTC
CDR3: CASSEATAYEQYF

V: TRBV7-9
D: -
J: TRBJ1-3
size: -
DNA: TGTGCCAGCAGGGGAAGCTCTGGAAACACCATATATTTT
CDR3: CASRGSSGNTIYF

V: TRBV5-1
D: -
J: TRBJ2-2
size: -
DNA: TGCGCCAGCAGCCCGGGGGCCCCTAACACCGGGGAGCTGTTTTTT
CDR3: CASSPGAPNTGELFF

V: TRBV28
D: TRBD2
J: TRBJ2-3
size: -
DNA: TGTGCCAGCAGTTTGAGCGACACCCGCATCGGGGCTAGCGGGGACTATTTCACAGATACGCAGTATTTT
CDR3: CASSLSDTRIGASGDYFTDTQYF

V: TRBV12-5
D: -
J: TRBJ2-7
size: -
DNA: TGTGCTAGTGGTCTCGGGGGACAGTACGAGCAGTACTTC
CDR3: CASGLGGQYEQYF

V: TRBV5-1
D: -
J: TRBJ2-1
size: -
DNA: TGCGCCAGCAGCTTGGATGTAAATAGCGGACGATACAATGAGCAGTTCTTC
CDR3: CASSLDVNSGRYNEQFF

V: TRBV9
D: -
J: TRBJ2-1
size: -
DNA: TGTGCCAGCAGCGTAACAGGGTTAGGGAATGAGCAGTTCTTC
CDR3: CASSVTGLGNEQFF

V: TRBV5-1
D: -
J: TRBJ1-1
size: once
DNA: TGCGCCAGCAGCTTATTCGGTCGACTAACCAACACTGAAGCTTTCTTT
CDR3: CASSLFGRLTNTEAFF

V: TRBV5-6
D: TRBD2
J: TRBJ2-7
size: -
DNA: TGTGCCAGCAGCTTGGAAGAGGCAGCGGGGGTTGACGAGCAGTACTTC
CDR3: CASSLEEAAGVDEQYF

V: TRBV4-1
D: -
J: TRBJ1-1
size: few
DNA: TGCGCCAGCAGCCCGCTACAGGGCCGTTGGACTGAAGCTTTCTTT
CDR3: CASSPLQGRWTEAFF

V: TRBV30
D: TRBD1
J: TRBJ2-3
size: -
DNA: TGTGCCTGGCGGGGACAGGGAGATACGCAGTATTTT
CDR3: CAWRGQGDTQYF

V: TRBV2
D: -
J: TRBJ2-7
size: -
DNA: TGTGCCAGCAGTGAACCGAACAAGGGATACTACGAGCAGTACTTC
CDR3: CASSEPNKGYYEQYF